The rows below give T cell receptor beta chains drawn from one sample of a study of CD8 T cells in ankylosing spondylitis. Each CDR3 protein gets one entry after TCRdb re-called the 5' RACE reads with MiXCR. The profile covers about 510,000 distinct CDR3 sequences, with approximately 5.3% appearing a single time and roughly 3.5% taken by the ten largest. Material: blood, either unsorted or a sorted T cell fraction (not recorded which). Receptors originate from a male donor with ankylosing spondylitis. Each CDR3 is given with its conserved first and last residue. The D gene is left open where the match is weak. The size field is filled for only some rows; it gives once, few, many or a size class.

d_gene: TRBD1; v_gene: TRBV20-1; j_gene: TRBJ2-5; abundance: many; CDR3nt: TGCAGTGCTAGATGGACAGGGAAAGAGACCCAGTACTTC; CDR3aa: CSARWTGKETQYF
d_gene: -; v_gene: TRBV20-1; j_gene: TRBJ2-7; abundance: many; CDR3nt: TGCAGTGCTAGAGTGGAGTCCTACGAGCAGTACTTC; CDR3aa: CSARVESYEQYF
d_gene: TRBD2; v_gene: TRBV5-1; j_gene: TRBJ2-5; abundance: many; CDR3nt: TGCGCCAGCAGCTTGGCTGTTGTGGCTAGCGGGAGATGGGAGACCCAGTACTTC; CDR3aa: CASSLAVVASGRWETQYF
d_gene: -; v_gene: TRBV9; j_gene: TRBJ2-1; abundance: many; CDR3nt: TGTGCCAGCAGCGTAGGGGACGCATACAATGAGCAGTTCTTC; CDR3aa: CASSVGDAYNEQFF
d_gene: TRBD1; v_gene: TRBV4-3; j_gene: TRBJ2-3; abundance: many; CDR3nt: TGCGCCAGCAGCCAGGATGGGACAGCAGATACGCAGTATTTT; CDR3aa: CASSQDGTADTQYF
d_gene: TRBD1; v_gene: TRBV6-1; j_gene: TRBJ2-2; abundance: -; CDR3nt: TGTGCCAGCACCTACAGGGGGGACGCCGGGGAGCTGTTTTTT; CDR3aa: CASTYRGDAGELFF
d_gene: -; v_gene: TRBV28; j_gene: TRBJ1-1; abundance: many; CDR3nt: TGTGCCAGCAGTTCAGCCTTTTTCCAGGGGACTGAAGCTTTCTTT; CDR3aa: CASSSAFFQGTEAFF
d_gene: -; v_gene: TRBV15; j_gene: TRBJ2-7; abundance: many; CDR3nt: TGTGCCACCAGCAGATTCAGGGGCCCTGAGGACGAGCAGTACTTC; CDR3aa: CATSRFRGPEDEQYF
d_gene: TRBD2; v_gene: TRBV5-1; j_gene: TRBJ2-2; abundance: many; CDR3nt: TGCGCCAGCAGCCCCTCGAGCGGGAGTGGTACCGGGGAGCTGTTTTTT; CDR3aa: CASSPSSGSGTGELFF
d_gene: TRBD2; v_gene: TRBV7-9; j_gene: TRBJ2-7; abundance: -; CDR3nt: TGTGCCAGCAGCTTAGAGGAGCGGGGGGGTCTGGAGCAGTACTTC; CDR3aa: CASSLEERGGLEQYF